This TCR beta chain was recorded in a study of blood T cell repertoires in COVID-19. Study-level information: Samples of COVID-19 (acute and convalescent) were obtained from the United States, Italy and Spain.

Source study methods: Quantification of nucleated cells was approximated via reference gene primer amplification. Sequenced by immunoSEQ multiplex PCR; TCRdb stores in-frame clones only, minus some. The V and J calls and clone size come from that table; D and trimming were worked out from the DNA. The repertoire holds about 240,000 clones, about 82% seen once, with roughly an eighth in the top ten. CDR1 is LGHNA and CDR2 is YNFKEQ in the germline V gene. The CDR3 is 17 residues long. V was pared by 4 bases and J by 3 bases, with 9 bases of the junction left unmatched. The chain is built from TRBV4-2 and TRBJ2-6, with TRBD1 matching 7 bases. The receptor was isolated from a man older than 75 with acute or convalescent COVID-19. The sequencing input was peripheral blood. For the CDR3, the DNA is TGTGCCAGCAGCCTCGGGCAGGGGGTTGGTGGGGCCAACGTCCTGACTTTC. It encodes CASSLGQGVGGANVLTF.